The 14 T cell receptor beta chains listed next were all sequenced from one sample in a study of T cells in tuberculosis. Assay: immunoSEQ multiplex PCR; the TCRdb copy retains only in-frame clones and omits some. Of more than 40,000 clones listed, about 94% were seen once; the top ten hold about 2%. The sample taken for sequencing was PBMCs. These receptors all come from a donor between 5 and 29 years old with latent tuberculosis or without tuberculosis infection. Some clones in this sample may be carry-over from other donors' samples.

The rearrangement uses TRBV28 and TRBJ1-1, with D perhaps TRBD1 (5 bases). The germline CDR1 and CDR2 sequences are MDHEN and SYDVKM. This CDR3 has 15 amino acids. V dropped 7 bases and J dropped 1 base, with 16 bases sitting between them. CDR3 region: CASIPGRGENTEAFF. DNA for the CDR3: TGTGCCAGCATACCGGGGCGGGGGGAGAACACTGAAGCTTTCTTT.

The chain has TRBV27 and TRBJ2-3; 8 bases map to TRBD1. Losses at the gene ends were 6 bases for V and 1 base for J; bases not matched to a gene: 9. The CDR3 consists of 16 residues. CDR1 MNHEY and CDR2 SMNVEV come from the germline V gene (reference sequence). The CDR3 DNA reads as TGTGCCAGCAGCCCTTCGACAGGGGAACGCACAGATACGCAGTATTTT. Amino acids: CASSPSTGERTDTQYF.

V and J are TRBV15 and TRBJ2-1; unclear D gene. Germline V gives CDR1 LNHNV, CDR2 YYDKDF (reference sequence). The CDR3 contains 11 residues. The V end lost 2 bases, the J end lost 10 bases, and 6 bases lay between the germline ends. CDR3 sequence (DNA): TGTGCCACCAGCAGAAGCCGGGAGCAGTTCTTC. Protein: CATSRSREQFF.

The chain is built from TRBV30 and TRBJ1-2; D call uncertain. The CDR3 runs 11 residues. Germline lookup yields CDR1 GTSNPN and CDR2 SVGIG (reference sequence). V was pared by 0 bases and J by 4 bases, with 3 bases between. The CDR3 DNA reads TGTGCCTGGAGTGTCCGCTATGGCTACACCTTC. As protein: CAWSVRYGYTF.

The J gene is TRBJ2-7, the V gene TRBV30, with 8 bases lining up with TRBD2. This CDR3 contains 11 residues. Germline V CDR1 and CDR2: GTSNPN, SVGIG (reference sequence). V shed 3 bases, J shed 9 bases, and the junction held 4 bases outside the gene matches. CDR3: CAWRRAGGQYF. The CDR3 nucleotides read TGTGCCTGGAGGCGCGCGGGAGGGCAGTACTTC.

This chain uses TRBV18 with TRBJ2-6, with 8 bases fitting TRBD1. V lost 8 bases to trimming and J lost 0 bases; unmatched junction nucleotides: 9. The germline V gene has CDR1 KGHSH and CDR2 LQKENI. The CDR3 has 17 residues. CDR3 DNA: TGTGCCAGCGCCACCGGGACAGGTAACTCTGGGGCCAACGTCCTGACTTTC. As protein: CASATGTGNSGANVLTF.

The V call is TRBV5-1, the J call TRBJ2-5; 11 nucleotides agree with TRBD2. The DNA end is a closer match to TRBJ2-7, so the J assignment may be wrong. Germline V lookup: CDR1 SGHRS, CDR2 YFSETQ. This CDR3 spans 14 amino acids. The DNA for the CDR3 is TGCGCCAGCAGCTTAACTAGCGGGAGCTACGAGCAGTACTTC. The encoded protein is CASSLTSGSYEQYF.

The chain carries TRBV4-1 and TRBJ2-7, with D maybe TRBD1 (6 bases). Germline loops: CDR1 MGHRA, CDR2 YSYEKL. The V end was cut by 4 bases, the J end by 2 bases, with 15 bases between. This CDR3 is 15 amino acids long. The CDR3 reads CASSRLTGQTYEQYF. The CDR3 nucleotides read TGCGCCAGCAGCCGACTCACAGGACAGACCTACGAGCAGTACTTC.

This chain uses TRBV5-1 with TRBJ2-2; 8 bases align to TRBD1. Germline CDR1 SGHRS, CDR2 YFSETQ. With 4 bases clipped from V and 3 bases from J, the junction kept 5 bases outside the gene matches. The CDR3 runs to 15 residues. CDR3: CASSPDRVDTGELFF. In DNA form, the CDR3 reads TGCGCCAGCAGCCCGGACAGGGTGGACACCGGGGAGCTGTTTTTT.

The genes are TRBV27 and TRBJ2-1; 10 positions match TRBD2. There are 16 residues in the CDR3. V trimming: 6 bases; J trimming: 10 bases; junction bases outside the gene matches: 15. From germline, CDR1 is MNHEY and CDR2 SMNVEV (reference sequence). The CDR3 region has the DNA TGTGCCAGCAGGAAACTGGCTAGCGGGAGTTTTAGGGAGCAGTTCTTC. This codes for CASRKLASGSFREQFF.

CDR3 DNA: TGTGCCTGGAGTGGCAAACTAGCGGCAAAAAACATTCAGTACTTC. Translated, it gives CAWSGKLAAKNIQYF. This chain links TRBV30 with TRBJ2-4, with 8 bases identical to TRBD2. Trimming at V came to 1 base and at J to 4 bases, leaving 6 bases not matched to a gene. Germline V lookup: CDR1 GTSNPN, CDR2 SVGIG (reference sequence). CDR3 length: 15 residues.

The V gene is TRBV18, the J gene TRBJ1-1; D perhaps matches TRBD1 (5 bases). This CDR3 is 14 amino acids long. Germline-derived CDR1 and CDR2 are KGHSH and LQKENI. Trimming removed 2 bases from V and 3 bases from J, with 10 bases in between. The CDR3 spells CASSPYGGDTEAFF. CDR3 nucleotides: TGTGCCAGCTCACCATACGGAGGGGACACTGAAGCTTTCTTT.

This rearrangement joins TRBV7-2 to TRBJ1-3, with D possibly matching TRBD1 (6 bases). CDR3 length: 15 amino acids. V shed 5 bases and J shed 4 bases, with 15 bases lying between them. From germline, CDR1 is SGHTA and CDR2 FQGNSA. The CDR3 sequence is CASSPRGGEGNTIYF. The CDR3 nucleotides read TGTGCCAGCAGCCCCAGGGGTGGAGAAGGAAACACCATATATTTT. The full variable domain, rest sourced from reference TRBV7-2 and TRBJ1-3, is GAGVSQSPSNKVTEKGKDVELRCDPISGHTALYWYRQSLGQGLEFLIYFQGNSAPDKSGLPSDRFSAERTGGSVSTLTIQRTQQEDSAVYLCASSPRGGEGNTIYFGEGSWLTVV.

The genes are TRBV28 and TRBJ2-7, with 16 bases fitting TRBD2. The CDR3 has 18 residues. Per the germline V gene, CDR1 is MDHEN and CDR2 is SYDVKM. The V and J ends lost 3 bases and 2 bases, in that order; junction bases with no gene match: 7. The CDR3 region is CASSFRMGLAGGAYEQYF. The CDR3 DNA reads TGTGCCAGCAGTTTTCGCATGGGACTAGCGGGGGGGGCCTACGAGCAGTACTTC.